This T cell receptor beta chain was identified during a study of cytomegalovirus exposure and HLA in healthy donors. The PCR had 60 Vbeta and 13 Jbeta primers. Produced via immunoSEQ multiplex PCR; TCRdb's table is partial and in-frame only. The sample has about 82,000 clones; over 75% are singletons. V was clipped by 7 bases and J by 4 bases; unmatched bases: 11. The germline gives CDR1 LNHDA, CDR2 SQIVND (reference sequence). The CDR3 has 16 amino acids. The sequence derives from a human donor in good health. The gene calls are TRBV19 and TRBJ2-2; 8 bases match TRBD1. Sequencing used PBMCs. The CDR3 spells CASTYTRTGSTGELFF. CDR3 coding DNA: TGTGCCAGTACCTATACCCGGACAGGGAGCACCGGGGAGCTGTTTTTT.